Listed below are T cell receptor beta chains from one sample, sequenced in a study of blood T cell repertoires in COVID-19. Clones were sequenced by immunoSEQ multiplex PCR, and TCRdb holds only the in-frame ones, with some missing. The sample holds 91,000 or so clones, 75% to 95% seen once. Sequencing was done on a sample of peripheral blood. The receptor source for this set is a woman aged 50 to 60 in a cohort sampled during active COVID-19. Both conserved end residues are part of each CDR3. The order of the fields is D gene, clone size, V gene, J gene, CDR3 length, CDR3 DNA, CDR3 protein. The D gene is left open where the match is weak. Not every row has a clone size; where given, it reads once, few, many or a size class.

D gene: .
clone size: .
V gene: TRBV5-1
J gene: TRBJ2-6
CDR3 length: 20
CDR3 DNA: TGCGCCAGCAGCCCCTCCCCACAACAGGAAAACCACTCTGGGGCCAACGTCCTGACTTTC
CDR3 protein: CASSPSPQQENHSGANVLTF

D gene: TRBD2
clone size: .
V gene: TRBV3-1/TRBV3-2
J gene: TRBJ2-1
CDR3 length: 15
CDR3 DNA: TGTGCCAGCAGCCAAGAAAAGTGGGGGGGTGATGAGCAGTTCTTC
CDR3 protein: CASSQEKWGGDEQFF

D gene: TRBD1
clone size: .
V gene: TRBV5-4
J gene: TRBJ1-1
CDR3 length: 15
CDR3 DNA: TGTGCCAGCAGCCGCGACAGGGGGTCAGTCACTGAAGCTTTCTTT
CDR3 protein: CASSRDRGSVTEAFF

D gene: .
clone size: .
V gene: TRBV5-1
J gene: TRBJ1-1
CDR3 length: 12
CDR3 DNA: TGCGCCAGCGGGCACCTTAACACTGAAGCTTTCTTT
CDR3 protein: CASGHLNTEAFF

D gene: TRBD2
clone size: .
V gene: TRBV27
J gene: TRBJ2-5
CDR3 length: 17
CDR3 DNA: TGTGCCAGCAGTTTATATCGGACTAGCGGGGCACAAGAGACCCAGTACTTC
CDR3 protein: CASSLYRTSGAQETQYF

D gene: .
clone size: .
V gene: TRBV28
J gene: TRBJ1-5
CDR3 length: 15
CDR3 DNA: TGTGCCAGCAGTTTGGAGGGGTTCGGCAATCAGCCCCAGCATTTT
CDR3 protein: CASSLEGFGNQPQHF

D gene: .
clone size: .
V gene: TRBV6-5
J gene: TRBJ2-7
CDR3 length: 15
CDR3 DNA: TGTGCCAGCAGTTACTCCGGCAGGTGGAAGGACGAGCAGTACTTC
CDR3 protein: CASSYSGRWKDEQYF

D gene: .
clone size: .
V gene: TRBV2
J gene: TRBJ2-7
CDR3 length: 15
CDR3 DNA: TGTGCCAGCAGTACTGGGGCCCCAAGCTCCTACGAGCAGTACTTC
CDR3 protein: CASSTGAPSSYEQYF

D gene: .
clone size: .
V gene: TRBV18
J gene: TRBJ1-1
CDR3 length: 14
CDR3 DNA: TGTGCCAGCTCGGTTACGGGGGTTAACACTGAAGCTTTCTTT
CDR3 protein: CASSVTGVNTEAFF

D gene: TRBD1
clone size: .
V gene: TRBV28
J gene: TRBJ2-5
CDR3 length: 15
CDR3 DNA: TGTGCCAGCAGTTCTGGGACAGGGGGCTGGGAGACCCAGTACTTC
CDR3 protein: CASSSGTGGWETQYF

D gene: TRBD1
clone size: .
V gene: TRBV12-5
J gene: TRBJ1-2
CDR3 length: 15
CDR3 DNA: TGTGCTAGTGGGGCGGGACAGGGCGTTGGGTATGGCTACACCTTC
CDR3 protein: CASGAGQGVGYGYTF

D gene: .
clone size: once
V gene: TRBV7-9
J gene: TRBJ1-1
CDR3 length: 14
CDR3 DNA: TGTGCCAGCGGGGCAATCGGGACACTCTTTGAAGCTTTCTTT
CDR3 protein: CASGAIGTLFEAFF

D gene: .
clone size: once
V gene: TRBV3-1/TRBV3-2
J gene: TRBJ1-6
CDR3 length: 12
CDR3 DNA: TGTGCCAGCAGGCACGGTGATTCACCCCTCCACTTT
CDR3 protein: CASRHGDSPLHF

D gene: .
clone size: .
V gene: TRBV4-2
J gene: TRBJ1-1
CDR3 length: 13
CDR3 DNA: TGTGCCAGCAGCCAAGTAACGGGGACTGAAGCTTTCTTT
CDR3 protein: CASSQVTGTEAFF

D gene: .
clone size: .
V gene: TRBV5-4
J gene: TRBJ1-2
CDR3 length: 15
CDR3 DNA: TGTGCCAGCAGCCCCGGTACCGATCGGGGTTATGGCTACACCTTC
CDR3 protein: CASSPGTDRGYGYTF

D gene: TRBD1
clone size: .
V gene: TRBV2
J gene: TRBJ1-4
CDR3 length: 13
CDR3 DNA: TGTGCCAGCAGGGGACAGGGGGGAGAAAAACTGTTTTTT
CDR3 protein: CASRGQGGEKLFF

D gene: .
clone size: .
V gene: TRBV30
J gene: TRBJ1-1
CDR3 length: 13
CDR3 DNA: TGTGCCTGGAGGACACAGGTGAACACTGAAGCTTTCTTT
CDR3 protein: CAWRTQVNTEAFF

D gene: .
clone size: .
V gene: TRBV2
J gene: TRBJ2-5
CDR3 length: 12
CDR3 DNA: TGTGCCAGCAGTCTAAACCAAGAGACCCAGTACTTC
CDR3 protein: CASSLNQETQYF

D gene: .
clone size: few
V gene: TRBV5-8
J gene: TRBJ2-7
CDR3 length: 14
CDR3 DNA: TGTGCCAGCAGCTTTGGGGCTGGACCTCTCGAGCAGTACTTC
CDR3 protein: CASSFGAGPLEQYF

D gene: TRBD2
clone size: .
V gene: TRBV18
J gene: TRBJ2-1
CDR3 length: 16
CDR3 DNA: TGTGCCAGCTCACCCCGGACTAGCGGGGGGGCAGGTGAGCAGTTCTTC
CDR3 protein: CASSPRTSGGAGEQFF

D gene: TRBD2
clone size: .
V gene: TRBV20-1
J gene: TRBJ2-7
CDR3 length: 13
CDR3 DNA: TGCAGTGCTAGTAGCGGGAACTCCTACGAGCAGTACTTC
CDR3 protein: CSASSGNSYEQYF

D gene: TRBD1
clone size: .
V gene: TRBV18
J gene: TRBJ1-2
CDR3 length: 16
CDR3 DNA: TGTGCCAGCTCACCTGCTCTGCCGGGACAGGGCCATGGCTACACCTTC
CDR3 protein: CASSPALPGQGHGYTF

D gene: TRBD2
clone size: .
V gene: TRBV30
J gene: TRBJ2-2
CDR3 length: 14
CDR3 DNA: TGTGCCTGGAGGATCCCTAGCGGGGCCGGGGAGCTGTTTTTT
CDR3 protein: CAWRIPSGAGELFF

D gene: TRBD1
clone size: .
V gene: TRBV5-5
J gene: TRBJ1-6
CDR3 length: 15
CDR3 DNA: TGTGCCAGCAGCGGTGGGACAGGGGGCTATTCACCCCTCCACTTT
CDR3 protein: CASSGGTGGYSPLHF

D gene: .
clone size: .
V gene: TRBV5-1
J gene: TRBJ2-7
CDR3 length: 14
CDR3 DNA: TGCGCCAGCAGCTTGTCGCGGGACTCCTACGAGCAGTACTTC
CDR3 protein: CASSLSRDSYEQYF

D gene: .
clone size: few
V gene: TRBV12-3/TRBV12-4
J gene: TRBJ1-5
CDR3 length: 13
CDR3 DNA: TGTGCCAGCAGTTGGGGGGGCGGTCAGCCCCAGCATTTT
CDR3 protein: CASSWGGGQPQHF

D gene: TRBD1
clone size: .
V gene: TRBV7-2
J gene: TRBJ1-5
CDR3 length: 17
CDR3 DNA: TGTGCCAGCAGCTTAGGTGTAGCAGGGGGCTCGCGTCAGCCCCAGCATTTT
CDR3 protein: CASSLGVAGGSRQPQHF

D gene: TRBD2
clone size: few
V gene: TRBV7-9
J gene: TRBJ2-7
CDR3 length: 16
CDR3 DNA: TGTGCCAGCAGCTTAGCTAGCGGGTCCACTTCCTACGAGCAGTACTTC
CDR3 protein: CASSLASGSTSYEQYF